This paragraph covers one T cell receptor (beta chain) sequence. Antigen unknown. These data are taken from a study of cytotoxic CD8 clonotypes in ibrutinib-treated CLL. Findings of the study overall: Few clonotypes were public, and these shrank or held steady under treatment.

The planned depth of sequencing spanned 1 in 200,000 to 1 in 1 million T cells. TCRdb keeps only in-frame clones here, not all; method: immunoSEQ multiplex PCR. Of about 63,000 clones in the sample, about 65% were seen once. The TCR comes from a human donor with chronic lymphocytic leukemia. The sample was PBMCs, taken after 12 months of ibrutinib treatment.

In nucleotides, the CDR3 is TGTGCCAGCAGCGAAGGGCCCTGGGCTGGGGACTATGGCTACACCTTC. Its translation: CASSEGPWAGDYGYTF. The chain uses TRBV7-9 and TRBJ1-2; D gene ambiguous. Trimming left V 5 bases short and J 3 bases short, with 19 bases between. The CDR3 length is 16 residues. Germline V gene sequence: CDR1 SEHNR, CDR2 FQNEAQ (reference sequence).